A single sample is the source of the 9 T cell receptor beta chains below, sequenced in a study of cytomegalovirus exposure and HLA in healthy donors. Primers: 60 Vbeta forward and 13 Jbeta reverse. Only in-frame clones appear in the TCRdb table, and some are missing; sequencing was by immunoSEQ multiplex PCR. The sample lists 110,000 or so clones, over 70% occurring once. The sequencing input was PBMCs. Source of these receptors: a woman aged 45-59 years in good health and CMV-seropositive.

This chain connects TRBV11-2 to TRBJ2-3; D gene uncertain. Deletions cut 0 bases from V and 2 bases from J, with 9 bases between. Germline V CDR1 and CDR2: SGHAT, FQNNGV. CDR3 length: 15 amino acids. CDR3 protein: CASSLEGKSTDTQYF. CDR3 DNA: TGTGCCAGCAGCTTAGAGGGCAAATCCACAGATACGCAGTATTTT.

The CDR3 sequence is CAITTGQQETQYF. CDR3 nucleotides: TGTGCCATAACGACAGGGCAGCAAGAGACCCAGTACTTC. The chain uses TRBV10-3 and TRBJ2-5; TRBD1 agrees at 7 bases. Germline-derived CDR1 and CDR2 are ENHRY and SYGVKD. This CDR3 is 13 amino acids long. The junction had 6 bases not matched to a gene; V was cut back by 9 bases and J by 2 bases.

This chain links TRBV6-5 with TRBJ1-2; perhaps TRBD1 as D (5 bases). Trimming removed 3 bases at V and 6 bases at J, with 17 bases between. The CDR3 loop spans 15 amino acids. The germline V gene encodes CDR1 MNHEY and CDR2 SVGAGI. The CDR3 sequence: CASSYGAGREHGYTF. The CDR3 coding sequence is TGTGCCAGCAGTTATGGTGCAGGGAGGGAGCATGGCTACACCTTC.

The chain has TRBV9 and TRBJ1-2; 10 nucleotides match TRBD1. This CDR3 is built from 16 residues. Germline CDR1 is SGDLS and CDR2 is YYNGEE. With V trimmed by 0 bases and J by 6 bases, 8 bases remained unmatched. The DNA for the CDR3 is TGTGCCAGCAGCGTAGACGGCGAGGGGACAGGGGATGGCTACACCTTC. The encoded protein is CASSVDGEGTGDGYTF.

V gene TRBV18 combines with J gene TRBJ2-7; 7 nucleotides align to TRBD1. The CDR3 is made up of 15 amino acids. V dropped 4 bases and J dropped 3; count of bases not matched to a gene: 9. CDR1 and CDR2 from the germline V gene are KGHSH and LQKENI. In DNA, the CDR3 is TGTGCCAGCTCACGAAATGACAGGGCCCTCTACGAGCAGTACTTC. Protein: CASSRNDRALYEQYF. The variable domain in full, with the rest retrieved from reference TRBV18 and TRBJ2-7, is NAGVMQNPRHLVRRRGQEARLRCSPMKGHSHVYWYRQLPEEGLKFMVYLQKENIIDESGMPKERFSAEFPKEGPSILRIQQVVRGDSAAYFCASSRNDRALYEQYFGPGTRLTVT.

V gene TRBV7-2 combines with J gene TRBJ1-4; D not resolved. The germline V and J ends were trimmed by 1 base and 5 bases, with 11 bases remaining between them. The germline V gene encodes CDR1 SGHTA and CDR2 FQGNSA. This CDR3 region has 15 residues. The CDR3 DNA reads TGTGCCAGCAGCTTAGGGCCTGGAGGGAATGAAAAACTGTTTTTT. Its translation: CASSLGPGGNEKLFF.

This clone was picked up a small number of times. The V and J genes are TRBV9 and TRBJ2-5; maybe TRBD1 (5 bases). This CDR3 spans 13 amino acids. Germline V CDR1 and CDR2: SGDLS, YYNGEE. Trimming left V 2 bases short and J 10 bases short, with 15 bases between. CDR3: CASSVSRAEDQYF. The CDR3, as DNA: TGTGCCAGCAGCGTTTCCAGGGCTGAGGACCAGTACTTC.

The chain combines TRBV4-1 with TRBJ2-7; 9 nucleotides align to TRBD2. The germline V gene has CDR1 MGHRA and CDR2 YSYEKL. Trimming cost V 4 bases and J 9 bases; bases outside gene matches: 7. The CDR3 sequence is 13 residues long. The CDR3 DNA reads as TGCGCCAGCAGCCCTAGCGGGGAGGTTTGGCAGTACTTC. Its translation: CASSPSGEVWQYF.

This clone has a single count. V usage is TRBV6-1 and J usage is TRBJ2-7; possibly TRBD1 for D (6 bases). V shed 7 bases and J shed 5 bases, with 18 bases lying between them. The CDR3 is 14 residues long. CDR1 is MNHNS and CDR2 is SASEGT in the germline V gene. The chain's CDR3 is CASTSWRGGDEQYF. The CDR3 bases are TGTGCCAGCACCTCATGGAGAGGGGGAGACGAGCAGTACTTC.